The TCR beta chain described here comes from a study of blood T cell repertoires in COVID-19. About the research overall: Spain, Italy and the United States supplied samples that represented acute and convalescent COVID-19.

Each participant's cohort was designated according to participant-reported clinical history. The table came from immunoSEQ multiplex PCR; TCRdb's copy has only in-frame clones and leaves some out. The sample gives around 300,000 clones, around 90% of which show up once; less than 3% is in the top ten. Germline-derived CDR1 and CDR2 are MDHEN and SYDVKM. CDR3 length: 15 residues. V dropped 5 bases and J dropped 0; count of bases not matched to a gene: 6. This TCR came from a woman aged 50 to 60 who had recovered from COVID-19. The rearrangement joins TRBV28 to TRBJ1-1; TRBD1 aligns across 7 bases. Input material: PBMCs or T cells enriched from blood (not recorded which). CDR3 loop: CASSRDSLLNTEAFF. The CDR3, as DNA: TGTGCCAGCAGTAGGGACAGTCTATTGAACACTGAAGCTTTCTTT.